This T cell receptor beta chain was sequenced during a study of T cells in Graves' hyperthyroidism and ophthalmopathy. There are many counts of this clonotype. The antigen is not known. No progression to ophthalmopathy during 18 months of follow-up defined stable disease. The hyperthyroidism patients had all been newly diagnosed, and their disease duration was under 2 months. Their ages ranged from 18 to 65 years. Diagnosis rested on symptoms, serum thyroxine and TRAb, thyroid ultrasound, and orbital computed tomography. TCR beta CDR3 sequences were amplified from RNA transcripts. First-round RT-PCR of the TCR CDR3 relied on the HTBI primer set. TCRdb passed the multiplex PCR reads through MiXCR, listing each CDR3 protein once. The sample shows approximately 220,000 distinct CDR3 sequences, 15% to 20% of them seen only once. Overall study findings and caveats: Stable hyperthyroidism was separated from ophthalmopathy by a model based on 13 V-J features.

The CDR3 is made up of 14 amino acids. V lost 5 bases to trimming and J lost 7 bases, with 14 bases between them. Germline V CDR1 and CDR2: SEHNR, FQNEAQ (reference sequence). The receptor was isolated from a man aged 40-49 years with Graves' hyperthyroidism. The sample consisted of blood. J is TRBJ1-4 and V is TRBV7-9; a possible D gene is TRBD1 (5 bases). The DNA of the CDR3 is TGTGCCAGCAGCCCCGGAGCAGGGACTGAAAAACTGTTTTTT. Its translation is CASSPGAGTEKLFF.